This record concerns one TCR beta chain sequence. The J segment lost 0 bases and the V segment lost 5 bases, leaving 4 bases of the junction unmatched. The germline V gene has CDR1 MNHEY and CDR2 SMNVEV (reference sequence). The CDR3 has 16 amino acids. Method: immunoSEQ multiplex PCR; TCRdb's copy keeps in-frame clones and lacks some. In the table there are around 160,000 clones, about 83% of which are singletons. Seattle-derived patients entered the study during active infection and were followed longitudinally. The sample originates from a study of blood T cell repertoires in COVID-19. On the study more broadly: The cDNA or gDNA used as material had been derived from T cells, B-cell-depleted T cells, or PBMCs.

The specimen sequenced was peripheral blood. The clonotype comes from a woman in her 70s with COVID-19, enrolled during active disease. The chain has TRBV27 and TRBJ1-6, with TRBD1 matching 7 bases. CDR3 nucleotides: TGTGCCAGCAGTCCGAGGACAGGCTCCTATAATTCACCCCTCCACTTT. Translating gives CASSPRTGSYNSPLHF.